The entry below gives a single TCR beta chain sequence along with its context. Its specificity is not known. This CDR3 spans 15 amino acids. Germline lookup yields CDR1 SGHVS and CDR2 FQNEAQ. With V trimmed by 5 bases and J by 3 bases, 4 bases remained unmatched. It was with 60 Vbeta and 13 Jbeta primers that the PCR ran. In the original processing: Unique TCR beta chains totaled roughly 79 million in a later count, with roughly 11 million of them shared. Profiled with immunoSEQ multiplex PCR; TCRdb holds only in-frame clones, not every one. That table furnishes V, J and clone size, whereas the DNA furnished D and trimming. The profile covers some 100,000 clones, with about four fifths appearing a single time and 3% taken by the ten largest. This specimen belongs to a study of cytomegalovirus exposure and HLA in healthy donors. Study findings and constraints: Some V segments, including TRBV6-2 and TRBV6-3, were excluded as indistinguishable.

The receptor was isolated from a female donor in good health and CMV-seropositive. This chain links TRBV7-8 with TRBJ1-2; 12 nucleotides agree with TRBD1. Sequenced sample: PBMCs. CDR3 nucleotide sequence: TGTGCCAGCAGCGCCGGGACAGGGGGCGACTATGGCTACACCTTC. Translated: CASSAGTGGDYGYTF. Together with reference TRBV7-8 and TRBJ1-2, the CDR3 gives the full variable domain: GAGVSQSPRYKVAKRGQDVALRCDPISGHVSLFWYQQALGQGPEFLTYFQNEAQLDKSGLPSDRFFAERPEGSVSTLKIQRTQQEDSAVYLCASSAGTGGDYGYTFGSGTRLTVV.